The 31 T cell receptor beta chains presented below share a single source sample, sequenced in a study of shared clonotypes between healthy human individuals. Clones were read by immunoSEQ multiplex PCR, and TCRdb kept only the in-frame ones, dropping some. The sample has around 550,000 clones; approximately 96% are singletons. As defined, naive CD8 cells were CD45RO-negative and positively selected for CCR7, with terminally differentiated effector memory CD45RA+ cells excluded. The specimen sequenced was naive CD8+ T cells sorted from blood. The origin of the receptors is a woman under 40 in good health.

The chain combines TRBV5-4 with TRBJ1-2; D is unclear. CDR1 and CDR2 (germline): SGHNT, YYREEE (reference sequence). The CDR3 extends over 14 amino acids. V shed 1 base and J shed 6 bases, with 13 bases lying between them. The CDR3 protein is CASSLSLRHNGYTF. The CDR3 bases are TGTGCCAGCAGCTTGAGTTTGCGACACAATGGCTACACCTTC.

The rearrangement uses TRBV28 and TRBJ2-1; TRBD2 matches 8 bases. This CDR3 is built from 14 residues. Germline V gene lookup returns CDR1 MDHEN and CDR2 SYDVKM. V shed 0 bases and J 8 bases; nucleotides not matched to a gene: 3. CDR3 in DNA: TGTGCCAGCAGTTTATGGGGACTAGGGGATGAGCAGTTCTTC. Residues: CASSLWGLGDEQFF. Variable domain in full (rest from reference TRBV28 and TRBJ2-1): DVKVTQSSRYLVKRTGEKVFLECVQDMDHENMFWYRQDPGLGLRLIYFSYDVKMKEKGDIPEGYSVSREKKERFSLILESASTNQTSMYLCASSLWGLGDEQFFGPGTRLTVL.

With regard to this clone: Different DNA sequences within this sample yield the same CDR3. The chain carries TRBV27 and TRBJ2-7; no definite D call. Between the trimmed V and J ends, which lost 5 bases and 3 bases, there was a span of 11 bases. Looked up from germline, CDR1 is MNHEY and CDR2 is SMNVEV (reference sequence). The CDR3 has 13 amino acids. The CDR3: CASSPGLGYEQYF. In nucleotides, the CDR3 is TGTGCCAGCAGTCCGGGCCTCGGCTACGAGCAGTACTTC.

The rearrangement joins TRBV5-6 to TRBJ2-3, with TRBD2 matching 7 bases. The CDR3 has 15 amino acids. Germline assignment: CDR1 SGHDT and CDR2 YYEEEE. V gave up 3 bases and J gave up 4 bases; unmatched junction bases: 8. This chain's CDR3 is CASSSLLRGADTQYF. As DNA, the CDR3 is TGTGCCAGCAGCTCTTTACTCCGGGGGGCAGATACGCAGTATTTT.

This chain links TRBV9 with TRBJ1-2; TRBD1 matches at 9 bases. CDR3 length: 14 amino acids. The ends lost 4 bases at V and 3 bases at J; junction bases unmatched: 4. Per the germline V gene, CDR1 is SGDLS and CDR2 is YYNGEE. CDR3 nucleotide sequence: TGTGCCAGCAGCATCGGACAGGGGTACTATGGCTACACCTTC. It is translated as CASSIGQGYYGYTF.

The chain recombines TRBV2 with TRBJ2-3; D not certain. Trimming pared 7 bases from V and 4 bases from J, leaving 15 bases between. This CDR3 has 14 residues. Per germline, CDR1 SNHLY and CDR2 FYNNEI. Here the CDR3 reads CASISGRAADTQYF. CDR3 coding DNA: TGTGCCAGCATATCAGGCCGGGCAGCAGATACGCAGTATTTT.

The rearrangement uses TRBV6-1 and TRBJ2-7; tentatively, D is TRBD2 (7 bases). Deletions cut 2 bases from V and 3 bases from J, with 14 bases between. CDR3 length: 15 residues. Germline CDR1 is MNHNS and CDR2 is SASEGT. The DNA for the CDR3 is TGTGCCAGCAGTGAATGGGGGGGCTCCTTCTACGAGCAGTACTTC. Translation gives CASSEWGGSFYEQYF.

The V and J genes are TRBV28 and TRBJ2-7; 9 nucleotides agree with TRBD1. J gave up 4 bases and V 6 bases, and 13 bases lay outside the gene matches. The CDR3 runs 16 residues. Germline CDR1 is MDHEN and CDR2 is SYDVKM. This chain's CDR3 is CASSLRTGTGSYEQYF. CDR3 in DNA: TGTGCCAGCAGCCTAAGAACCGGGACAGGGAGTTACGAGCAGTACTTC.

Concerning this clone itself: Other DNA sequences within the sample encode an identical CDR3. V gene TRBV7-8 combines with J gene TRBJ1-5, with unresolved D. This CDR3 has 15 amino acids. The germline V gene encodes CDR1 SGHVS and CDR2 FQNEAQ. V was pared by 4 bases and J by 0 bases, with 10 bases between. CDR3 in amino acids: CASSSYRGSNQPQHF. The CDR3 DNA follows: TGTGCCAGCAGCTCTTACCGGGGTAGCAATCAGCCCCAGCATTTT.

V is TRBV6-5 and J is TRBJ2-7; no clear D. The V gene lost 0 bases and the J gene lost 6 bases, with 12 bases spanning the gap. CDR1 is MNHEY and CDR2 is SVGAGI in the germline V gene. The CDR3 totals 14 residues. CDR3 sequence reads: CASSYSANRIEQYF. The DNA of the CDR3 is TGTGCCAGCAGTTACTCGGCGAATAGGATCGAGCAGTACTTC.

The sample holds one count of this clone. The chain combines TRBV19 with TRBJ2-7, with D hard to call. V was trimmed by 5 bases and J by 0 bases, leaving 8 bases between them. The CDR3 is 13 amino acids. Per germline, CDR1 LNHDA and CDR2 SQIVND (reference sequence). The CDR3 sequence: CASSYRISYEQYF. For the CDR3, the DNA is TGTGCCAGTAGTTACCGGATCTCCTACGAGCAGTACTTC.

The rearrangement uses TRBV27 and TRBJ1-5; D is unresolved. This CDR3 is 17 amino acids long. Germline V lookup: CDR1 MNHEY, CDR2 SMNVEV (reference sequence). V lost 3 bases, J lost 1 base, and 16 bases lay in between. CDR3 nucleotides: TGTGCCAGCAGTTTCCTCAACGAATTGGGCAGCAATCAGCCCCAGCATTTT. Protein product: CASSFLNELGSNQPQHF.

The chain carries TRBV13 and TRBJ2-3; the D gene is possibly TRBD2 (5 bases). V shed 5 bases and J shed 4 bases, with 19 bases lying between them. The CDR3 length is 16 residues. The germline gives CDR1 PRHDT, CDR2 FYEKMQ (reference sequence). CDR3 DNA sequence: TGTGCCAGCAGCCTTCGTGGTCTGCTAGCCTCAGATACGCAGTATTTT. It encodes CASSLRGLLASDTQYF.

The chain is built from TRBV6-1 and TRBJ2-7; 7 bases line up with TRBD1. J lost 2 bases, V lost 8 bases, and 9 bases had no gene match. Germline CDR1 MNHNS, CDR2 SASEGT. CDR3 length: 14 residues. The chain's CDR3 is CASVGQVHAYEQYF. CDR3 DNA sequence: TGTGCCAGCGTCGGACAGGTACACGCCTACGAGCAGTACTTC.

This chain links TRBV5-1 with TRBJ2-7; 10 nucleotides agree with TRBD2. Unmatched junction bases numbered 7, after V lost 5 bases and J lost 2 bases. The CDR3 has 15 residues. Per germline, CDR1 SGHRS and CDR2 YFSETQ. The CDR3 DNA follows: TGCGCCAGCAGGTCGGCTAGCGGGAGAGCCTACGAGCAGTACTTC. Its protein is CASRSASGRAYEQYF.

V gene TRBV4-2 combines with J gene TRBJ2-7, with 7 bases that match TRBD1. V was pared by 4 bases and J by 1 base, with 1 base of the junction left unmatched. This CDR3 is built from 13 residues. Per the germline V gene, CDR1 is LGHNA and CDR2 is YNFKEQ. The CDR3 loop reads CASSPGQSYEQYF. CDR3 bases: TGTGCCAGCAGCCCGGGACAGTCCTACGAGCAGTACTTC.

V gene TRBV4-1 combines with J gene TRBJ2-1; D is uncertain. This CDR3 is 16 amino acids long. The V end lost 0 bases, the J end lost 5 bases, and 14 bases lay between the germline ends. Germline lookup yields CDR1 MGHRA and CDR2 YSYEKL. This chain's CDR3 is CASSQDTGTENNEQFF. The CDR3 bases are TGCGCCAGCAGCCAAGATACCGGAACCGAGAACAATGAGCAGTTCTTC.

This rearrangement joins TRBV9 to TRBJ2-1, with 9 bases identical to TRBD1. Germline CDR1 reads SGDLS; CDR2 reads YYNGEE. This CDR3 has 15 amino acids. V shed 2 bases and J 2 bases; nucleotides not matched to a gene: 2. CDR3 sequence: CASSVRQGAYNEQFF. The CDR3 nucleotides are TGTGCCAGCAGCGTCCGACAGGGGGCCTACAATGAGCAGTTCTTC. Supplemented by reference TRBV9 and TRBJ2-1, the full variable domain reads DSGVTQTPKHLITATGQRVTLRCSPRSGDLSVYWYQQSLDQGLQFLIQYYNGEERAKGNILERFSAQQFPDLHSELNLSSLELGDSALYFCASSVRQGAYNEQFFGPGTRLTVL.

A few counts support this clone. This sequence joins TRBV15 and TRBJ1-1; 7 bases fit TRBD1. This CDR3 spans 14 amino acids. The germline V gene has CDR1 LNHNV and CDR2 YYDKDF (reference sequence). V gave up 4 bases and J gave up 12 bases; unmatched junction bases: 14. The CDR3 sequence: CATSIGTDTRLPFF. The CDR3 region has the DNA TGTGCCACCAGCATCGGGACAGACACCCGCCTCCCTTTCTTT.

The rearrangement links TRBV5-1 to TRBJ2-7; 7 bases map to TRBD1. The V gene's germline CDR1 is SGHRS and CDR2 YFSETQ. J was trimmed by 3 bases and V by 5 bases; bases with no gene match: 5. The length of the CDR3 is 13 residues. CDR3 coding DNA: TGCGCCAGCAGGCTCTGGGACAGCTACGAGCAGTACTTC. Amino acids: CASRLWDSYEQYF.

The genes are TRBV28 and TRBJ1-2; TRBD1 agrees at 9 bases. CDR3 length: 16 residues. Germline V gene data show CDR1 as MDHEN and CDR2 as SYDVKM. The trim removed 6 bases at V and 8 bases at J, leaving 16 bases unmatched. CDR3 nucleotide sequence: TGTGCCAGCAGATTGGACAGGGGCTTTATTCCTAGGGGCTACACCTTC. It codes for CASRLDRGFIPRGYTF.

This clone appeared once. The V and J genes are TRBV7-9 and TRBJ1-1; no clear D gene. Per the germline V gene, CDR1 is SEHNR and CDR2 is FQNEAQ (reference sequence). V was pared by 3 bases and J by 0 bases, with 5 bases between. This CDR3 is built from 13 residues. The CDR3, as DNA: TGTGCCAGCAGCTTGCCGGTGAACACTGAAGCTTTCTTT. Amino acid sequence: CASSLPVNTEAFF.

J is TRBJ2-7 and V is TRBV27; 11 bases line up with TRBD2. CDR1 is MNHEY, CDR2 SMNVEV, per germline (reference sequence). This CDR3 contains 14 residues. V was clipped by 5 bases and J by 2 bases; unmatched bases: 2. The CDR3 loop is CASSVSGRAYEQYF. CDR3 coding DNA: TGTGCCAGCAGTGTTAGCGGGAGGGCCTACGAGCAGTACTTC.

The chain has TRBV9 and TRBJ2-3; D is possibly TRBD2 (5 bases). The V gene lost 4 bases and the J gene lost 0 bases, with 12 bases spanning the gap. Germline CDR1 is SGDLS and CDR2 is YYNGEE. CDR3 length equals 15 residues. In nucleotides, the CDR3 is TGTGCCAGCAGCCCCCCAGCGGCTAGCACAGATACGCAGTATTTT. Amino acid sequence: CASSPPAASTDTQYF.

On this clone itself: Other DNA sequences in this specimen translate into the identical CDR3. The V gene is TRBV10-2, the J gene TRBJ2-1; D gene uncertain. Per the germline V gene, CDR1 is WSHSY and CDR2 is SAAADI. The CDR3 covers 14 residues. V lost 3 bases and J 0 bases, leaving 6 bases between the germline ends. CDR3: CASSDSSSYNEQFF. CDR3 DNA: TGCGCCAGCAGTGATTCGAGCTCCTACAATGAGCAGTTCTTC.

This rearrangement joins TRBV27 to TRBJ2-2, with D possibly matching TRBD2 (5 bases). The CDR3 is 13 amino acids. Germline-derived CDR1 and CDR2 are MNHEY and SMNVEV (reference sequence). V was cut by 3 bases and J by 6 bases, with 8 bases left in between. The CDR3: CASSFGGPGELFF. CDR3 DNA sequence: TGTGCCAGCAGTTTCGGCGGGCCCGGGGAGCTGTTTTTT.

This clone was recorded only once. This chain links TRBV6-5 with TRBJ2-2, with 7 bases matching TRBD1. The CDR3 spans 15 residues. Germline V CDR1 and CDR2: MNHEY, SVGAGI. With 5 bases clipped from V and 4 bases from J, the junction kept 7 bases outside the gene matches. The DNA of the CDR3 is TGTGCCAGCAGTCGCTTGACAGGGTCCACCGGGGAGCTGTTTTTT. Its protein is CASSRLTGSTGELFF.

This chain joins TRBV5-1 and TRBJ1-1; D is undetermined. Germline loops: CDR1 SGHRS, CDR2 YFSETQ. V dropped 4 bases and J dropped 1 base, with 8 bases sitting between them. The CDR3 spans 13 residues. CDR3 DNA: TGCGCCAGCAGCCTTTCACCGAACACTGAAGCTTTCTTT. It is translated as CASSLSPNTEAFF.

V and J are TRBV10-3 and TRBJ2-2; unclear D gene. This CDR3 comprises 13 residues. Trimming cost V 3 bases and J 7 bases, with 9 bases left between them. The germline V gene has CDR1 ENHRY and CDR2 SYGVKD. The CDR3 DNA is TGTGCCATCAGTGAATCGACTGTCGGGGAGCTGTTTTTT. Its protein product is CAISESTVGELFF.

This sequence joins TRBV2 and TRBJ2-7; D unclear. With 3 bases removed from V and 3 bases from J, the gap between germline ends came to 6 bases. The CDR3 is 12 amino acids. The germline V gene encodes CDR1 SNHLY and CDR2 FYNNEI. CDR3 sequence: CASSDPDYEQYF. Here the CDR3 DNA reads TGTGCCAGCAGTGATCCAGACTACGAGCAGTACTTC.

The chain joins TRBV10-1 to TRBJ2-7; TRBD1 aligns across 11 bases. V lost 10 bases, J lost 2 bases, and 10 bases stayed unmatched. The CDR3 is 15 amino acids. Per the germline V gene, CDR1 is WNHNN and CDR2 is SYGVQD (reference sequence). The CDR3 sequence: CANRDRGYCPYEQYF. The CDR3 DNA sequence: TGCGCCAACCGGGACAGGGGGTATTGCCCCTACGAGCAGTACTTC.